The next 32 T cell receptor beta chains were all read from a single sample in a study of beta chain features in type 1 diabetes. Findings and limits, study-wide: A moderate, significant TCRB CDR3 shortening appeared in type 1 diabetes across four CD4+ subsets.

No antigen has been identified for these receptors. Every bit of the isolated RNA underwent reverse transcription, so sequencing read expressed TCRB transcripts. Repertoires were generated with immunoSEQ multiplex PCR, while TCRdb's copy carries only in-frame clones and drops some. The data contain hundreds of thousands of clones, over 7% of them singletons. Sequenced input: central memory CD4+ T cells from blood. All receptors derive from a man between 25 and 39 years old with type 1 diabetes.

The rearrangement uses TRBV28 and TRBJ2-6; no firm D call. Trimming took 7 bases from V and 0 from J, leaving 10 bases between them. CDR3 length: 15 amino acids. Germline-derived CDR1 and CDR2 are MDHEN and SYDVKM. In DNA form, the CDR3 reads TGTGCCAGCACCACAAGTGGCTCTGGGGCCAACGTCCTGACTTTC. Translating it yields CASTTSGSGANVLTF.

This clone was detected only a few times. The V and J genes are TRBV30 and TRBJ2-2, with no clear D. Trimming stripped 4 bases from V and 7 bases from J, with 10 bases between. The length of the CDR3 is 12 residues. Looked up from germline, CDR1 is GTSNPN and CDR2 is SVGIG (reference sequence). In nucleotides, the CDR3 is TGTGCCTGGAATGAGATCTTCGGGGAGCTGTTTTTT. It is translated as CAWNEIFGELFF.

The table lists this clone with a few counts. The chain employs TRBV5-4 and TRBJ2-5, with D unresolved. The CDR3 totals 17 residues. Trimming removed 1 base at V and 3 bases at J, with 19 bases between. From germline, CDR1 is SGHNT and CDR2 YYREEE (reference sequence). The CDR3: CASSLSRPILSKETQYF. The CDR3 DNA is TGTGCCAGCAGCTTGAGTAGACCGATTCTAAGTAAAGAGACCCAGTACTTC. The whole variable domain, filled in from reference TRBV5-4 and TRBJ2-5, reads ETGVTQSPTHLIKTRGQQVTLRCSSQSGHNTVSWYQQALGQGPQFIFQYYREEENGRGNFPPRFSGLQFPNYSSELNVNALELDDSALYLCASSLSRPILSKETQYFGPGTRLLVL.

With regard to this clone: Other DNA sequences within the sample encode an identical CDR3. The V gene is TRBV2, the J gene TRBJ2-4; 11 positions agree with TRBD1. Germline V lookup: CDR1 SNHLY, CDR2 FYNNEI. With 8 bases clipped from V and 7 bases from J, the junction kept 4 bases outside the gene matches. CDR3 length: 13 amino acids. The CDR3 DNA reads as TGTGCCAGCTCCGGGACAGGGGGGAACATTCAGTACTTC. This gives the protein CASSGTGGNIQYF.

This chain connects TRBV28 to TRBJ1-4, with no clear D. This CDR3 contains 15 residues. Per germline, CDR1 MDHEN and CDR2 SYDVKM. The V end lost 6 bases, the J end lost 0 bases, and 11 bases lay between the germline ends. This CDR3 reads CASRYNRATNEKLFF. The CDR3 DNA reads TGTGCCAGCAGATACAACAGAGCAACTAATGAAAAACTGTTTTTT.

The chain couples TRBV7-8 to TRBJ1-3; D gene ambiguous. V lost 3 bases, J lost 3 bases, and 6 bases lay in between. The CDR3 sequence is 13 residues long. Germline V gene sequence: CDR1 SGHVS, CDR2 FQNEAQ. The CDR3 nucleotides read TGTGCCAGCAGCTTGGACGGTGGAAACACCATATATTTT. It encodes CASSLDGGNTIYF.

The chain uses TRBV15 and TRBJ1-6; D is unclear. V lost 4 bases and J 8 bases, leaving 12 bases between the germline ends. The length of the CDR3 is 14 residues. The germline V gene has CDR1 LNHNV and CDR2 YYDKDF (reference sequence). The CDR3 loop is CATSTRERYSPLHF. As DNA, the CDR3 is TGTGCCACCAGCACTCGGGAAAGGTATTCACCCCTCCACTTT.

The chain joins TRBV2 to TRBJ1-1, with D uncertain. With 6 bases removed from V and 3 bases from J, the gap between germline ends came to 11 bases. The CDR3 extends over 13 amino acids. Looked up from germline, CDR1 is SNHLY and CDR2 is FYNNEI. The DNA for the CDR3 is TGTGCCAGCAGGACTGGGGAATACACTGAAGCTTTCTTT. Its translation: CASRTGEYTEAFF. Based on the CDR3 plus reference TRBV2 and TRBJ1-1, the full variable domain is EPEVTQTPSHQVTQMGQEVILRCVPISNHLYFYWYRQILGQKVEFLVSFYNNEISEKSEIFDDQFSVERPDGSNFTLKIRSTKLEDSAMYFCASRTGEYTEAFFGQGTRLTVV.

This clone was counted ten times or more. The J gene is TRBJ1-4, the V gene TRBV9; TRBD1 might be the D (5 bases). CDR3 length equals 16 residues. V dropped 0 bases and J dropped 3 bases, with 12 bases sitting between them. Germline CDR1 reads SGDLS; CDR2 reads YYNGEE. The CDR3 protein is CASSVAGGGANEKLFF. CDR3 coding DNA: TGTGCCAGCAGCGTAGCTGGTGGGGGAGCTAATGAAAAACTGTTTTTT.

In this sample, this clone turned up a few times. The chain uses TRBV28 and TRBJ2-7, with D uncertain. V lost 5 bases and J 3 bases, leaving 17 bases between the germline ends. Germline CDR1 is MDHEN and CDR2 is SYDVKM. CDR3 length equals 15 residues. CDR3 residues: CASSPPLARSYEQYF. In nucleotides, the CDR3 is TGTGCCAGCAGTCCGCCCCTGGCCAGGAGCTACGAGCAGTACTTC. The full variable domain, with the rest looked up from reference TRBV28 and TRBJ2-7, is DVKVTQSSRYLVKRTGEKVFLECVQDMDHENMFWYRQDPGLGLRLIYFSYDVKMKEKGDIPEGYSVSREKKERFSLILESASTNQTSMYLCASSPPLARSYEQYFGPGTRLTVT.

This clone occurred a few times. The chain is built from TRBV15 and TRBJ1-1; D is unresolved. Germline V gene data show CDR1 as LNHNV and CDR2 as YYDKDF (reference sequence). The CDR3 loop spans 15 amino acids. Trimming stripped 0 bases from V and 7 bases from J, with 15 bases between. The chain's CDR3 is CATSRENTIALEAFF. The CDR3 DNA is TGTGCCACCAGCAGAGAAAATACCATCGCTCTTGAAGCTTTCTTT. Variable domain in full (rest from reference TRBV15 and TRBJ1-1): DAMVIQNPRYQVTQFGKPVTLSCSQTLNHNVMYWYQQKSSQAPKLLFHYYDKDFNNEADTPDNFQSRRPNTSFCFLDIRSPGLGDTAMYLCATSRENTIALEAFFGQGTRLTVV.

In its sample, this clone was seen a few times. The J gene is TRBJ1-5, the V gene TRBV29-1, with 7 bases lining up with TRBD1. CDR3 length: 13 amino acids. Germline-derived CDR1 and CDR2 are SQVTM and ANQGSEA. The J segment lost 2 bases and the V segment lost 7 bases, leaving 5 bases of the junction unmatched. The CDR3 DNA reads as TGCAGCGCCCAGGGGGATGGCAATCAGCCCCAGCATTTT. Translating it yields CSAQGDGNQPQHF.

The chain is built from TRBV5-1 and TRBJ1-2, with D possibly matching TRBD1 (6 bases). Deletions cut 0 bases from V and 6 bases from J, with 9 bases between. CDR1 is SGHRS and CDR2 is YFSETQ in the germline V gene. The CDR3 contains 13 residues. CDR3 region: CASSLEGGHGYTF. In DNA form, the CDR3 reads TGCGCCAGCAGCTTGGAAGGGGGGCATGGCTACACCTTC.

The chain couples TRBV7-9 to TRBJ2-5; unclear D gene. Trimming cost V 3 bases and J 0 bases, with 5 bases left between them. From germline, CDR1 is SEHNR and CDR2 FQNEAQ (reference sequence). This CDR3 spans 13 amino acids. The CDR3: CASSFYDQETQYF. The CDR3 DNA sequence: TGTGCCAGCAGCTTCTACGACCAAGAGACCCAGTACTTC.

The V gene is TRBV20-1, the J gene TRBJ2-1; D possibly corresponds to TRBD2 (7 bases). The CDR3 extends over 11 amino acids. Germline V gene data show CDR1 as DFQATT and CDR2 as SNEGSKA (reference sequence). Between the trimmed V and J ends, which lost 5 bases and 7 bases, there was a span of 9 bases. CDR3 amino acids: CSAGRGNEQFF. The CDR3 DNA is TGCAGTGCTGGGAGGGGGAATGAGCAGTTCTTC.

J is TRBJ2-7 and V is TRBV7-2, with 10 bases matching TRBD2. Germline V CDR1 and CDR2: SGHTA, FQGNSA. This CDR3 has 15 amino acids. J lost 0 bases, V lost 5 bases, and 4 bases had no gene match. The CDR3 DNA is TGTGCCAGCAGCCCGAGCGGGGGGGCCTCCTACGAGCAGTACTTC. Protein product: CASSPSGGASYEQYF.

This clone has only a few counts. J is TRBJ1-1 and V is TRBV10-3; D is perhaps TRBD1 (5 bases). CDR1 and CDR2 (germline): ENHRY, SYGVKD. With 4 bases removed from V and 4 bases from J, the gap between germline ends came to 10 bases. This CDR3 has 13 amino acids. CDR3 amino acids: CAISASGTTEAFF. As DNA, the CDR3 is TGTGCCATCAGTGCATCCGGGACCACTGAAGCTTTCTTT.

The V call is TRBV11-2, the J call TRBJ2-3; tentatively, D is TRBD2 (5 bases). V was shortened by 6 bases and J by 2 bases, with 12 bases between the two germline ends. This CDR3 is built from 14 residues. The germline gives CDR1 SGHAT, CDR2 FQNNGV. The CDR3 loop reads CASSPGKYTDTQYF. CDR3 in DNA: TGTGCCAGCAGTCCCGGGAAATACACAGATACGCAGTATTTT.

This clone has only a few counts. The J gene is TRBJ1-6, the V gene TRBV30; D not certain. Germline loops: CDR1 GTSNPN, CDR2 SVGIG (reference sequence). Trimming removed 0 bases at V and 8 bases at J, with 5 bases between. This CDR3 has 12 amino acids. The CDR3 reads CAWSVLDSPLHF. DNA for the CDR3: TGTGCCTGGAGTGTCCTAGATTCACCCCTCCACTTT.

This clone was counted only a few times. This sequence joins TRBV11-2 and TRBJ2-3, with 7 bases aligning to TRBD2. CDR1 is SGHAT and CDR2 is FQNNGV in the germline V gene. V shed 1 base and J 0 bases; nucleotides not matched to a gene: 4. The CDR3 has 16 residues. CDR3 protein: CASSLGSGPSTDTQYF. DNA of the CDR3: TGTGCCAGCAGCTTAGGTAGCGGGCCTAGCACAGATACGCAGTATTTT.

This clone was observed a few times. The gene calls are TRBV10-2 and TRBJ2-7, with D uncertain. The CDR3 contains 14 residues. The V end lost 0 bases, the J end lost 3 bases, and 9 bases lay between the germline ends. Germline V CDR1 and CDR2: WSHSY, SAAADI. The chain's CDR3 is CASSESTAFYEQYF. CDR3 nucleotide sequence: TGCGCCAGCAGTGAGTCTACAGCCTTCTACGAGCAGTACTTC.

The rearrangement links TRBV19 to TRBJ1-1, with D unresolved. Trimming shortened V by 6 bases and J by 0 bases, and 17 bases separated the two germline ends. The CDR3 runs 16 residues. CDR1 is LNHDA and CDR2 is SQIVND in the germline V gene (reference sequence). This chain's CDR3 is CASRMNREHLNTEAFF. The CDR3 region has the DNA TGTGCCAGTAGAATGAACCGAGAGCACTTGAACACTGAAGCTTTCTTT.

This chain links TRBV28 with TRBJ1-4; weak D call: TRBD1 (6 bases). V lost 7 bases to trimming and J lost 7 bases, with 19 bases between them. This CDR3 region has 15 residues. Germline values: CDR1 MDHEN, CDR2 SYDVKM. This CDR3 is CASTTEGGSGEKLFF. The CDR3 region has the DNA TGTGCCAGCACGACCGAGGGGGGGTCAGGTGAAAAACTGTTTTTT.

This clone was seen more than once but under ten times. The CDR3 sequence is CASSGQDPYEQYF. CDR3 nucleotide sequence: TGTGCCAGCAGCGGACAGGACCCCTACGAGCAGTACTTC. The gene calls are TRBV6-5 and TRBJ2-7, with 7 bases lining up with TRBD1. In germline, CDR1 is MNHEY, CDR2 SVGAGI. V was pared by 6 bases and J by 2 bases, with 4 bases of the junction left unmatched. This CDR3 is 13 amino acids long.

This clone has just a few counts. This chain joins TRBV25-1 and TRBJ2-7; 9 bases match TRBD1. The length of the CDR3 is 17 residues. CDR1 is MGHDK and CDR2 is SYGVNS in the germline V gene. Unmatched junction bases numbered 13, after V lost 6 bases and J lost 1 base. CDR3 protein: CASRVYGTGSSSYEQYF. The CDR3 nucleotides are TGTGCCAGCAGGGTCTACGGGACAGGGAGCAGTTCCTACGAGCAGTACTTC.

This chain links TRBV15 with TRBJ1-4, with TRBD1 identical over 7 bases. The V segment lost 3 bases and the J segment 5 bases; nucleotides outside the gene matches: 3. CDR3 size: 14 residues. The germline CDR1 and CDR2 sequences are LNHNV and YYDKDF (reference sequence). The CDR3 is CATSRGQLNEKLFF. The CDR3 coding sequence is TGTGCCACCAGCAGGGGACAGCTGAATGAAAAACTGTTTTTT.

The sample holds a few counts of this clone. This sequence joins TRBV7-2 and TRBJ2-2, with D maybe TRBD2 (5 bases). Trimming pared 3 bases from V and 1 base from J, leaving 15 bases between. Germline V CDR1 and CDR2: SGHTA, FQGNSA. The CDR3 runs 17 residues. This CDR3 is CASSFAPFAGNTGELFF. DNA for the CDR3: TGTGCCAGCAGCTTCGCCCCTTTCGCGGGGAACACCGGGGAGCTGTTTTTT.

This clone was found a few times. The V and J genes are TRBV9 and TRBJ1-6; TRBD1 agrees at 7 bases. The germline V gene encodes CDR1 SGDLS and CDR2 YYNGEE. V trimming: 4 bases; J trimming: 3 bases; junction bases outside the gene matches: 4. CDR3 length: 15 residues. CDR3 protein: CASSIQGNYNSPLHF. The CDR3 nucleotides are TGTGCCAGCAGCATACAGGGGAACTATAATTCACCCCTCCACTTT. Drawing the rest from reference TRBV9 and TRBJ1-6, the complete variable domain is DSGVTQTPKHLITATGQRVTLRCSPRSGDLSVYWYQQSLDQGLQFLIQYYNGEERAKGNILERFSAQQFPDLHSELNLSSLELGDSALYFCASSIQGNYNSPLHFGNGTRLTVT.

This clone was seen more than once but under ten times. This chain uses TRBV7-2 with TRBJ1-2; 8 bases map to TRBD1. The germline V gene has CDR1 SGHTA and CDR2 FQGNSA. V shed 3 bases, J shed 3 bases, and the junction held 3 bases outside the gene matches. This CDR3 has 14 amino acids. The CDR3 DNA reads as TGTGCCAGCAGCTTTGGACAGGGCGACTATGGCTACACCTTC. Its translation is CASSFGQGDYGYTF.

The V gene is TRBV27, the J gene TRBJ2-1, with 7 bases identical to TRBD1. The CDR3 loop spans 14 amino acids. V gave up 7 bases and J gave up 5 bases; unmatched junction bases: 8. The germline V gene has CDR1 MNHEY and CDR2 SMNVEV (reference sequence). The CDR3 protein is CASIGWDRDNEQFF. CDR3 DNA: TGTGCCAGCATCGGTTGGGACAGAGACAATGAGCAGTTCTTC.

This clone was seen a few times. The CDR3 protein is CASSADRNTEAFF. CDR3 nucleotide sequence: TGTGCCAGCAGCGCCGACAGGAACACTGAAGCTTTCTTT. The V and J genes are TRBV2 and TRBJ1-1; D is perhaps TRBD1 (5 bases). CDR3 length: 13 amino acids. Between the trimmed V and J ends, which lost 6 bases and 1 base, there was a span of 9 bases. Germline assignment: CDR1 SNHLY and CDR2 FYNNEI.

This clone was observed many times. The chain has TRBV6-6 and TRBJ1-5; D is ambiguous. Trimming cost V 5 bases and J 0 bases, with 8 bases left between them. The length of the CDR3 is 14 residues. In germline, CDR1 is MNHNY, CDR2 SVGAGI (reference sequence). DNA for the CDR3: TGTGCCAGCAGTCCGGGAAATAGCAATCAGCCCCAGCATTTT. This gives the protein CASSPGNSNQPQHF.